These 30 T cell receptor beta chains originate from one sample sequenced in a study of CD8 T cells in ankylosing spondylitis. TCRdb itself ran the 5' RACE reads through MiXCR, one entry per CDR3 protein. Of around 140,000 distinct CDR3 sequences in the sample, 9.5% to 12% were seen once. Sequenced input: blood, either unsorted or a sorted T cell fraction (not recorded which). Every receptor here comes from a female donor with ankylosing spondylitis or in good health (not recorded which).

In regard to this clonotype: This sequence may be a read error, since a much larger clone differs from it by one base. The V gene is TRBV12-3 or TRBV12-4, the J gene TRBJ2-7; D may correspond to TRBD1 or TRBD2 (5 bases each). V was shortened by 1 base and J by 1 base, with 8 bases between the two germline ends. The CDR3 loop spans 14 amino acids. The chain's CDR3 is CASSLGDGSYEQYF. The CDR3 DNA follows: TGTGCCAGCAGTTTAGGGGACGGTTCCTACGAGCAGTACTTC.

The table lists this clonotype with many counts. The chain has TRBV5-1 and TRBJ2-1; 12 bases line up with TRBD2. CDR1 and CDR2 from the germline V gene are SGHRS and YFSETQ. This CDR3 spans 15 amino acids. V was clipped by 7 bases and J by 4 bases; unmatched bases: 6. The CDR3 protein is CASRTSGDQYNEQFF. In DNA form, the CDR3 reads TGCGCCAGCCGGACTAGCGGGGATCAATACAATGAGCAGTTCTTC.

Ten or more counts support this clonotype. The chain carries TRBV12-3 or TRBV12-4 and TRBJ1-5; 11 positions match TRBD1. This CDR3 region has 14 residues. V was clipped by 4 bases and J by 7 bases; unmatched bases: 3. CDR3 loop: CASSSGQGAQPQHF. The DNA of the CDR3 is TGTGCCAGCAGTTCCGGACAGGGGGCCCAGCCCCAGCATTTT.

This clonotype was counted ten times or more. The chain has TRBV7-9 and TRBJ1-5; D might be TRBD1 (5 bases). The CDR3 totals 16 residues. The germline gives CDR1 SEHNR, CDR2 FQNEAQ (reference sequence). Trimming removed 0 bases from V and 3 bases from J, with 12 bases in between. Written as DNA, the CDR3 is TGTGCCAGCAGCTTAGCTACAGGTTCCAACAATCAGCCCCAGCATTTT. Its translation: CASSLATGSNNQPQHF.

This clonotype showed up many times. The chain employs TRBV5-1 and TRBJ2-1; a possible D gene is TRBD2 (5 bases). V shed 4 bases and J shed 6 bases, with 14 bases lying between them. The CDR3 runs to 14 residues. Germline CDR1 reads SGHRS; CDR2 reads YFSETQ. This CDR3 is CASSPDIGGNEQFF. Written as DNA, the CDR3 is TGCGCCAGCAGCCCAGACATAGGAGGCAATGAGCAGTTCTTC.

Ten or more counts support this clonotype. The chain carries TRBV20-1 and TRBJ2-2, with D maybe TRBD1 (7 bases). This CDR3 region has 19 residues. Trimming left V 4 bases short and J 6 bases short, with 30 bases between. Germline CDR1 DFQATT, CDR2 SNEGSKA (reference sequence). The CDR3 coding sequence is TGCAGTGCTACTACAGGGGCTGTCGGGTGGGGACTTAGGCCCGGGGAGCTGTTTTTT. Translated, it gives CSATTGAVGWGLRPGELFF.

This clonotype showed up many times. In DNA form, the CDR3 reads TGTGCCAGCAGCTCTGAGGCCTTTTCCGGCGGGGAGCTGTTTTTT. Its protein product is CASSSEAFSGGELFF. V gene TRBV11-3 combines with J gene TRBJ2-2, with D unresolved. V was shortened by 4 bases and J by 7 bases, with 16 bases between the two germline ends. The CDR3 contains 15 residues. Germline loops: CDR1 SGHNT, CDR2 YENEEA.

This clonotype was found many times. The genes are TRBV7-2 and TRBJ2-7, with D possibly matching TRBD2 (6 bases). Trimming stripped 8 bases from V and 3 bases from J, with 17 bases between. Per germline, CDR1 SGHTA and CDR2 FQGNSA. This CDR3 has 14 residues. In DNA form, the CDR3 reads TGTGCCAGCCGCGGGCGGGAAAAAAGCTACGAGCAGTACTTC. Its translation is CASRGREKSYEQYF.

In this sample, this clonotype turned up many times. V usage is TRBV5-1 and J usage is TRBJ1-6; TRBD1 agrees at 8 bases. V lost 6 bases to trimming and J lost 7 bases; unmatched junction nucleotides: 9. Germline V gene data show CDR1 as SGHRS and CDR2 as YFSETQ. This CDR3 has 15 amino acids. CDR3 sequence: CASKSTGGANSPLHF. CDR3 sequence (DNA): TGCGCCAGCAAGTCCACAGGGGGTGCCAATTCACCCCTCCACTTT.

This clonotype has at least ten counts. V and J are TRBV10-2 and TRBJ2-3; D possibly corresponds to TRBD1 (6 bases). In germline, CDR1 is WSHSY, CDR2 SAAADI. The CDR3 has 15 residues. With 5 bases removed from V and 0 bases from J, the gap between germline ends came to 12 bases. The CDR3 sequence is CASSSGQISTDTQYF. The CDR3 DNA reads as TGCGCCAGCAGTTCTGGACAGATTAGCACAGATACGCAGTATTTT.

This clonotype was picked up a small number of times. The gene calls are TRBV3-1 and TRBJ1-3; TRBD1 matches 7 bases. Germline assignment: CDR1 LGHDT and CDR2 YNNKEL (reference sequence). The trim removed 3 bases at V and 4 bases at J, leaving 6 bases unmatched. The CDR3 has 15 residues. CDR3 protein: CASSQGDRGGNTIYF. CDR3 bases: TGTGCCAGCAGCCAGGGGGACAGAGGGGGAAACACCATATATTTT.

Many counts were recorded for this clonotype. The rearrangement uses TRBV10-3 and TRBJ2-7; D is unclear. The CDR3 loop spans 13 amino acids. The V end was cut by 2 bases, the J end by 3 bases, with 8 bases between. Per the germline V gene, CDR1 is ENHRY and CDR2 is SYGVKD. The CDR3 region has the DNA TGTGCCATCAGTGAGGGGAATAACTACGAGCAGTACTTC. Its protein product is CAISEGNNYEQYF.

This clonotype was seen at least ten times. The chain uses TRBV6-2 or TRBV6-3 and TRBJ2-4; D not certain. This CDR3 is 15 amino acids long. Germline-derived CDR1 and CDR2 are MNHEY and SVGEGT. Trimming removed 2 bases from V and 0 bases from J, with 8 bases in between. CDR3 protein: CASSYRNLAKNIQYF. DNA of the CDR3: TGTGCCAGCAGTTACCGGAACCTAGCCAAAAACATTCAGTACTTC.

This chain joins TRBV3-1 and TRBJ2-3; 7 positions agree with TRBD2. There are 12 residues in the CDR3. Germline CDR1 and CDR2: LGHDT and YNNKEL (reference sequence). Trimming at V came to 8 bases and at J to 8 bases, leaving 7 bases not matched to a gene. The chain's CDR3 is CASPAGEFTQYF. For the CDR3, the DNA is TGTGCCAGCCCGGCGGGAGAATTTACGCAGTATTTT.

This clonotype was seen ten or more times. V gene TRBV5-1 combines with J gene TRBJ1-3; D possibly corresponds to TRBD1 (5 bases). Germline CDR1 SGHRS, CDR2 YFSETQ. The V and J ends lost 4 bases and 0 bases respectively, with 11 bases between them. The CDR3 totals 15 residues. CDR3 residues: CASSLGTVSGNTIYF. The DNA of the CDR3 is TGCGCCAGCAGCCTAGGGACGGTCTCTGGAAACACCATATATTTT.

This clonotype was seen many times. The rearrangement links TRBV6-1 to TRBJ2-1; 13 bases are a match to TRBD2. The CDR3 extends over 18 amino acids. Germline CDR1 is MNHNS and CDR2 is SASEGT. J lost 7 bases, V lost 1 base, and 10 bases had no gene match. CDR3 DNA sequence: TGTGCCAGCAGTGAAGGAGCCGGACTAGCGGGAGTTTATAATGAGCAGTTCTTC. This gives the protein CASSEGAGLAGVYNEQFF.

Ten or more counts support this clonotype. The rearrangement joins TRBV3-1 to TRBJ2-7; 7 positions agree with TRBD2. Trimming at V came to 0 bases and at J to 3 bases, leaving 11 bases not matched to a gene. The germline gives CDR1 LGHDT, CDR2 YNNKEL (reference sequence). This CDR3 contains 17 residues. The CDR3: CASSQDQIAGEVYEQYF. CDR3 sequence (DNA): TGTGCCAGCAGCCAAGATCAGATCGCGGGAGAGGTCTACGAGCAGTACTTC.

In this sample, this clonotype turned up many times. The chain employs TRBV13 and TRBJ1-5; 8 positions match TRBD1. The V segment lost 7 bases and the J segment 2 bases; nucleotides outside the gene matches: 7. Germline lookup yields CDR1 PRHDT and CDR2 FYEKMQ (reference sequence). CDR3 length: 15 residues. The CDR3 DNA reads TGTGCCAGCACCAGGGGGCCCGTTGGCAATCAGCCCCAGCATTTT. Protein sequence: CASTRGPVGNQPQHF.

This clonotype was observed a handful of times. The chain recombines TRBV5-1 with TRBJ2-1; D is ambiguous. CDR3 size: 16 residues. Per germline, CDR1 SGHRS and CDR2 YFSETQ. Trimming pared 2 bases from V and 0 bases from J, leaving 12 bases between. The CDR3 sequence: CASSLGISTSYNEQFF. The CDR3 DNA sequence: TGCGCCAGCAGCTTAGGTATCTCTACCTCCTACAATGAGCAGTTCTTC.

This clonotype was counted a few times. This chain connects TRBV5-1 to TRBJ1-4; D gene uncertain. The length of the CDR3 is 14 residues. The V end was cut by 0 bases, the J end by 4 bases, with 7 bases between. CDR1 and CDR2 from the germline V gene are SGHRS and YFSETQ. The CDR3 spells CASSLEGFNEKLFF. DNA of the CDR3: TGCGCCAGCAGCTTGGAAGGATTTAATGAAAAACTGTTTTTT.

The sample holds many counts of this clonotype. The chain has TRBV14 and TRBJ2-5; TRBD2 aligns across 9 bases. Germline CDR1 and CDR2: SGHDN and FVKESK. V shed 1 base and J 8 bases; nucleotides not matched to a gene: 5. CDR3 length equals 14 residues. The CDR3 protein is CASSQGLAARTQYF. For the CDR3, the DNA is TGTGCCAGCAGCCAAGGACTAGCGGCTCGAACCCAGTACTTC. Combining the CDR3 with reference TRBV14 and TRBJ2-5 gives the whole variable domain EAGVTQFPSHSVIEKGQTVTLRCDPISGHDNLYWYRRVMGKEIKFLLHFVKESKQDESGMPNNRFLAERTGGTYSTLKVQPAELEDSGVYFCASSQGLAARTQYFGPGTRLLVL.

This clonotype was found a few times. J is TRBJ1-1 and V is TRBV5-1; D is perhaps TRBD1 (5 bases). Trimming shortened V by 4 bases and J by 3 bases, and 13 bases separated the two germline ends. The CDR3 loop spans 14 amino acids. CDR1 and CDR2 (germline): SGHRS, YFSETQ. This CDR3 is CASSHGTTDTEAFF. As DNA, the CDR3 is TGCGCCAGCAGCCACGGGACCACGGACACTGAAGCTTTCTTT.

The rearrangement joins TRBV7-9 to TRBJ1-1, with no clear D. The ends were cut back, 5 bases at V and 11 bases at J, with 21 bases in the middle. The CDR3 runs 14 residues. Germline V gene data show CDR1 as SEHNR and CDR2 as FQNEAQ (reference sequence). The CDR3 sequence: CASSPQTGVGMAFF. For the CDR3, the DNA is TGTGCCAGCAGCCCTCAGACTGGTGTGGGGATGGCTTTCTTT.

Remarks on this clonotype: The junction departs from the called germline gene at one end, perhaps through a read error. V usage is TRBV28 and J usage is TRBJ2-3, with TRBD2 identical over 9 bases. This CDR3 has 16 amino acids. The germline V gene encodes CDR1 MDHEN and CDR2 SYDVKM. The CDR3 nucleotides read TGTGCCAACAGTTTCAAGGGCGGGAGGGCCGGAGATACGCAGTATTTT. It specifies CANSFKGGRAGDTQYF.

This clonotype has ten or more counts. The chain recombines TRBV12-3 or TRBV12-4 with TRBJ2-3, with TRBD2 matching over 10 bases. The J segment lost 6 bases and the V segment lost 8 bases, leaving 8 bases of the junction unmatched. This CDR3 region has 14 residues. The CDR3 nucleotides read TGTGCCAGCCGGGCTAGCGGGGGAAGGGATACGCAGTATTTT. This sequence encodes CASRASGGRDTQYF.

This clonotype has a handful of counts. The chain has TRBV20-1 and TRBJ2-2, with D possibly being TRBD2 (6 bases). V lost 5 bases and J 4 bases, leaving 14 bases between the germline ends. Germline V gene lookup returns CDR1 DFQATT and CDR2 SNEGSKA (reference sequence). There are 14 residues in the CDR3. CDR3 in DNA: TGCAGTGCTGTGAACGGGAGAGTCACCGGGGAGCTGTTTTTT. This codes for CSAVNGRVTGELFF.

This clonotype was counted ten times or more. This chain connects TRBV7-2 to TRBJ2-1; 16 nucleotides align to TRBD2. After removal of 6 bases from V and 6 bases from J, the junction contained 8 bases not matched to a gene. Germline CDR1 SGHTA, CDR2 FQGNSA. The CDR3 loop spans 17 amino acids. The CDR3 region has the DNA TGTGCCAGCAGAGCGGGACTAGCGGGAGGGAGGGCCAATGAGCAGTTCTTC. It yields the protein CASRAGLAGGRANEQFF.

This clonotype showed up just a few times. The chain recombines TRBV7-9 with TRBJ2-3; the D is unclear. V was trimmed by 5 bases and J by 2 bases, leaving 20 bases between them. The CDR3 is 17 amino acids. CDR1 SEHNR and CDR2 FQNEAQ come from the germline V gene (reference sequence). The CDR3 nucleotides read TGTGCCAGCAGCCCCGTGTGGGAACGAGATGCCACAGATACGCAGTATTTT. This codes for CASSPVWERDATDTQYF.

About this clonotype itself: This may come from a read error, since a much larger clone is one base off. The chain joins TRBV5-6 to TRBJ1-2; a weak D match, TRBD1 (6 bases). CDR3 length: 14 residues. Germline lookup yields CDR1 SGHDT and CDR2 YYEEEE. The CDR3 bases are TGTGCCAGCAGCTGGGGGGGCGCCGACTATGGCGACACCTTC. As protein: CASSWGGADYGDTF.

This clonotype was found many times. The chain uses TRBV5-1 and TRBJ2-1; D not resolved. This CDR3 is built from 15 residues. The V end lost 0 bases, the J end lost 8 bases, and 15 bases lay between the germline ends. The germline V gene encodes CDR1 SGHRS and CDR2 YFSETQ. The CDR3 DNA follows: TGCGCCAGCAGCTTGGGGCCGCCCCCAGAACATGAGCAGTTCTTC. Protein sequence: CASSLGPPPEHEQFF.